This T cell receptor beta chain came from a study of T cell repertoires in cytomegalovirus infection. Study as a whole: Public TCR beta signatures provided an indication of both CMV infection and a matching HLA type. Regarding the study as a whole: Within the response measured ex vivo, HLA-C-restricted CMV-specific TCR beta clonotypes were dominant. Totalled public TCR beta family frequency picked out people who carried CMV plus the relevant HLA.

The V and J ends lost 0 bases and 2 bases respectively, with 10 bases between them. The CDR3 spans 15 residues. CDR1 is ENHRY, CDR2 SYGVKD, per germline. Comments on this clonotype: Its antigen remains unidentified.

TCRdb redid the calling of the reads with MiXCR, one entry per CDR3 protein. Among 150,000 to 200,000 distinct CDR3 sequences listed, approximately 9.6% were seen once. Material: PBMCs. This chain links TRBV10-3 with TRBJ1-2, with a tentative D call TRBD1 (6 bases). The receptor comes from a human donor in good health (CMV status not recorded). Some clones in this sample may be carry-over from other donors' samples. The CDR3 nucleotides are TGTGCCATCAGTGAGTCAGGACAGAAAAACTATGGCTACACCTTC. Its translation: CAISESGQKNYGYTF.